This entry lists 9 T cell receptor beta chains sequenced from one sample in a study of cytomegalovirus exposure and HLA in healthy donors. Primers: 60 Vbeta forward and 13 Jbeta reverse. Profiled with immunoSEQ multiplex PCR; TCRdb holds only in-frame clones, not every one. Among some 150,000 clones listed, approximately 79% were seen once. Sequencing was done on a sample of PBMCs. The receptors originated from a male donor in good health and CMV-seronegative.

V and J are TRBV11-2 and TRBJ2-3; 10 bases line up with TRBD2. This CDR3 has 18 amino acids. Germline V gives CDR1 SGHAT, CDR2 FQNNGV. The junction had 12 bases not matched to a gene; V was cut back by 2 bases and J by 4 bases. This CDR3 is CASSLMGEAGGRADTQYF. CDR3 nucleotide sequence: TGTGCCAGCAGCTTAATGGGGGAAGCGGGGGGGCGGGCAGATACGCAGTATTTT.

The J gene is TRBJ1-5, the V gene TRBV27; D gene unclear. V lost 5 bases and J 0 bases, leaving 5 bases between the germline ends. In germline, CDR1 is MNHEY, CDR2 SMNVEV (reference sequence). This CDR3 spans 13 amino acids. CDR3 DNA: TGTGCCAGCAGTGTCCATAGCAATCAGCCCCAGCATTTT. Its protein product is CASSVHSNQPQHF.

The CDR3 region has the DNA TGTGCCAGCAGTTACTCGCCAGGGGTGGCGGCTGAAGCTTTCTTT. This gives the protein CASSYSPGVAAEAFF. The chain carries TRBV6-5 and TRBJ1-1, with D possibly TRBD1 on 6 matching bases. Germline V gene data show CDR1 as MNHEY and CDR2 as SVGAGI. Trimming left V 0 bases short and J 6 bases short, with 14 bases between. CDR3 length equals 15 residues.

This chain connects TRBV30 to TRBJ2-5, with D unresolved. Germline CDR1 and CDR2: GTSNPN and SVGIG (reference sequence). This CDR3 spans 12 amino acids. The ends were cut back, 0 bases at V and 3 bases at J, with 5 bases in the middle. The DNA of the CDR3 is TGTGCCTGGAGTGTACTGGAAGAGACCCAGTACTTC. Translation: CAWSVLEETQYF.

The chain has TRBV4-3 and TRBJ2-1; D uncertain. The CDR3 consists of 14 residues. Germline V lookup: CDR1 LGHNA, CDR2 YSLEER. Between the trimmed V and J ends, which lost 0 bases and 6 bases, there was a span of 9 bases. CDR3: CASSQEWSVNEQFF. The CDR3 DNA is TGCGCCAGCAGCCAAGAATGGAGCGTCAATGAGCAGTTCTTC.

For the CDR3, the DNA is TGTGCCAGAAGCTTGGTCCTGTATACCTATAATTCACCCCTCCACTTT. Its translation: CARSLVLYTYNSPLHF. The V and J genes are TRBV5-3 and TRBJ1-6; D is uncertain. TRBV5-3 has ORF status, its function being uncertain. This CDR3 has 16 residues. V was pared by 0 bases and J by 2 bases, with 9 bases between.

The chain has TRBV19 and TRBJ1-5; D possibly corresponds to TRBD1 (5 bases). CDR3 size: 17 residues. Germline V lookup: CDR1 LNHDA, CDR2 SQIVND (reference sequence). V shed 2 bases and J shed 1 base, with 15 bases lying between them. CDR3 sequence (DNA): TGTGCCAGTAGTATACGGATCGGGGGGAGAAGCAATCAGCCCCAGCATTTT. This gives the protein CASSIRIGGRSNQPQHF.

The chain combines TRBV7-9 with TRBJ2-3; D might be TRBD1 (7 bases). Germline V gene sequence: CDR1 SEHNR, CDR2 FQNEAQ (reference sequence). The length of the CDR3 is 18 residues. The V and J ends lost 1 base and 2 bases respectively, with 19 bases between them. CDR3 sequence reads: CASSLVGGGYTSTDTQYF. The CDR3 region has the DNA TGTGCCAGCAGCTTAGTCGGAGGGGGCTATACGTCCACAGATACGCAGTATTTT.

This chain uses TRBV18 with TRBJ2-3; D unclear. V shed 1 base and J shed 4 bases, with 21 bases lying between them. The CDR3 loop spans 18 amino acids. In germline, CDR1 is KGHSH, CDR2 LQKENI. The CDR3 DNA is TGTGCCAGCTCACCACTCGTAACAGACGGCGAATCTTCAGATACGCAGTATTTT. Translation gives CASSPLVTDGESSDTQYF.